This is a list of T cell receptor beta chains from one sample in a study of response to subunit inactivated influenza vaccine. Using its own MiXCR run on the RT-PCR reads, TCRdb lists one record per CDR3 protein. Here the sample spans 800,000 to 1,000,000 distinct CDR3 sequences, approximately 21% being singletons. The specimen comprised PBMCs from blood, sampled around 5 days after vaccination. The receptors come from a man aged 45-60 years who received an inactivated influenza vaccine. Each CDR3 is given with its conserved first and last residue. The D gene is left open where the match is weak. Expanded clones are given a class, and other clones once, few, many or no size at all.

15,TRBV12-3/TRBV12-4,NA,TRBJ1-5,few,TGTGCCAGCAGTGCCCAGGGAATGGGCAATCAGCCCCAGCATTTT,CASSAQGMGNQPQHF
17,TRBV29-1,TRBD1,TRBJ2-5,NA,TGCAGCGTGGCGAATGGTCCGGACAGGAGGTACCAAGAGACCCAGTACTTC,CSVANGPDRRYQETQYF
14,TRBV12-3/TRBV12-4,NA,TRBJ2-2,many,TGTGCCAGCAGGGGACGGAGGGACACCGGGGAGCTGTTTTTT,CASRGRRDTGELFF
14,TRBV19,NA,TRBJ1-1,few,TGTGCCAGTAGTGTCGGACAGCCGAACACTGAAGCTTTCTTT,CASSVGQPNTEAFF
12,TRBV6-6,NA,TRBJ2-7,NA,TGTGCCAGCAGTCATCGCAGGGAGGACACGTACTTC,CASSHRREDTYF
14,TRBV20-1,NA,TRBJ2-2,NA,TGCAGTGCTAGAGATCTAGGGGTCACCGGGGAGCTGTTTTTT,CSARDLGVTGELFF
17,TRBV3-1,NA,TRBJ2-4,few,TGTGCCAGCAGCCAAGGTTTCGGTGCGGGCGGGGTGAACATTCAGTACTTC,CASSQGFGAGGVNIQYF
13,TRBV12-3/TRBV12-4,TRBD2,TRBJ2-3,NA,TGTGCCAGCAGGGCGACTAGCGCAGATACGCAGTATTTT,CASRATSADTQYF
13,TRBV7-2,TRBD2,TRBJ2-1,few,TGTGCCAGCAGCTTCGGCGGGGGGTATGAGCAGTTCTTC,CASSFGGGYEQFF
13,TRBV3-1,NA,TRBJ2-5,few,TGTGCCAGCAGCCACTCGAGAAAGGACCCCCAGTACTTC,CASSHSRKDPQYF
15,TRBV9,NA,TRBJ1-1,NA,TGTGCCAGCAGCGTAGCGGGGGGCAGGAGTACTGAAGCTTTCTTT,CASSVAGGRSTEAFF
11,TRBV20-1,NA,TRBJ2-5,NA,TGCAGTGCCGGACCCGGGGAGACCCAGTACTTC,CSAGPGETQYF
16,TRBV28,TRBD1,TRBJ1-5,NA,TGTGCCAGCACCAAGACAGGGTTAGGGAGCAATCAGCCCCAGCATTTT,CASTKTGLGSNQPQHF
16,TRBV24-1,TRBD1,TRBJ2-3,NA,TGTGCCACCAGTGATGCAACGGGACAGGTCACAGATACGCAGTATTTT,CATSDATGQVTDTQYF
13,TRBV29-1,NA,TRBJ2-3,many,TGCAGCGTTGAAGGCAGGAGCACAGATACGCAGTATTTT,CSVEGRSTDTQYF
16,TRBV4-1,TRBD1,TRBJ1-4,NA,TGCGCCAGCAGCCAAAACCCGGGACAGTCTAATGAAAAACTGTTTTTT,CASSQNPGQSNEKLFF